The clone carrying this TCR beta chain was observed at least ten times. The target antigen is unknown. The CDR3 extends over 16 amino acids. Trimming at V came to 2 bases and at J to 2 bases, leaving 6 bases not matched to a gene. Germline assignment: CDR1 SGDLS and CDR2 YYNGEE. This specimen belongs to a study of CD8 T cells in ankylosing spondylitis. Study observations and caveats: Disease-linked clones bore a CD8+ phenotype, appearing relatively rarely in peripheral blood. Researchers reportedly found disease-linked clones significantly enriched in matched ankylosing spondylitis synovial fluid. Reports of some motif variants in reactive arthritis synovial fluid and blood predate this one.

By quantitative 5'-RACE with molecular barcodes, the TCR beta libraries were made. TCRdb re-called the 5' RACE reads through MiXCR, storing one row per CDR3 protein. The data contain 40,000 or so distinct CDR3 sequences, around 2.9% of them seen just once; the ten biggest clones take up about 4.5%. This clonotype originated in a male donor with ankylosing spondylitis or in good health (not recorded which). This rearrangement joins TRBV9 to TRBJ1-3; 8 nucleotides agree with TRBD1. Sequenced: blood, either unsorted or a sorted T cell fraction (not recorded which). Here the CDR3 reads CASSVAWDRPGNTIYF. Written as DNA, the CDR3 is TGTGCCAGCAGCGTTGCCTGGGACAGGCCTGGAAACACCATATATTTT.